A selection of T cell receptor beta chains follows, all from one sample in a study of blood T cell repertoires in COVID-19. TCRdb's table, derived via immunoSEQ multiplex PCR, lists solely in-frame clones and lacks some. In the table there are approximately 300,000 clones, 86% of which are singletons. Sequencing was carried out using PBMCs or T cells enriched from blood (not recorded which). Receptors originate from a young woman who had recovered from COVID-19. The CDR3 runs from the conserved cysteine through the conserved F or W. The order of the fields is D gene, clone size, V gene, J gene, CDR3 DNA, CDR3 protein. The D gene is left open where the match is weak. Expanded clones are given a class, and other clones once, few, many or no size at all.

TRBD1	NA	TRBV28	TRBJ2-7	TGTGCCAGCAGTTCGACAGGGCAGTACGAGCAGTACTTC	CASSSTGQYEQYF
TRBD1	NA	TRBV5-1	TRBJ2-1	TGCGCCAGCAGCCCGGGACAGGGTAAGCAGTTCTTC	CASSPGQGKQFF
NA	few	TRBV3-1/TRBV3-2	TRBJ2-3	TGTGCCAGCAGCGCCGGAGGCACAGATACGCAGTATTTT	CASSAGGTDTQYF
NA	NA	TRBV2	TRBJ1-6	TGTGCCAGCTTGAAGGAGTACGCCTATAATTCACCCCTCCACTTT	CASLKEYAYNSPLHF
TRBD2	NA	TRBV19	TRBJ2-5	TGTGCCAGTAGCTGGGGACTAGCGGGAGAAGAGACCCAGTACTTC	CASSWGLAGEETQYF
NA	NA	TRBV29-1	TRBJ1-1	TGCAGCGTTGAGCAGGGGCCGCTAGTCACTGAAGCTTTCTTT	CSVEQGPLVTEAFF
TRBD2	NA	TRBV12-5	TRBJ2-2	TGTGCTAGTGGTGTGGGACTAGCGGGAGATTTTGGCACCGGGGAGCTGTTTTTT	CASGVGLAGDFGTGELFF
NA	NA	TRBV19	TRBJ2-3	TGTGCCAGTAGCACGATCTTTGCGGGGCGGAGCCTATTGGCAGATACGCAGTATTTT	CASSTIFAGRSLLADTQYF
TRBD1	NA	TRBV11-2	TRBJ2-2	TGTGCCAGCAGGAGGGGGCGGAACACCGGGGAGCTGTTTTTT	CASRRGRNTGELFF
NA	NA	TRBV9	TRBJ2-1	TGTGCCAGCAGCGTAGGGACTCTCAGCTCCTACAATGAGCAGTTCTTC	CASSVGTLSSYNEQFF
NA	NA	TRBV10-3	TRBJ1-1	TGTGCCATCAGTGACGGGGTCCGGAACACTGAAGCTTTCTTT	CAISDGVRNTEAFF
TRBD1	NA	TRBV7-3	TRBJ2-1	TGTGCCAGCAGCTCAGGGGGCCTAGCAGTACATGGCAATGAGCAGTTCTTC	CASSSGGLAVHGNEQFF
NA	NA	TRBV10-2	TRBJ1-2	TGCGCCAGCAGTGAAAGGACAGCCTATGGCTACACCTTC	CASSERTAYGYTF
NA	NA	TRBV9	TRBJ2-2	TGTGCCAGCAGCGTTTCTACCACCGGGGAGCTGTTTTTT	CASSVSTTGELFF
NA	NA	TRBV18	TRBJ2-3	TGTGCCAGCTCAAACCAAGGACTGGGCACAGATACGCAGTATTTT	CASSNQGLGTDTQYF
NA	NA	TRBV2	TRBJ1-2	TGTGCCAGCAGACAGGACCTAAACTATGGCTACACCTTC	CASRQDLNYGYTF
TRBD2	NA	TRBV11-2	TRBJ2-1	TGTGCCAGCAGCTTAACTAGCGGGATGAATGAGCAGTTCTTC	CASSLTSGMNEQFF
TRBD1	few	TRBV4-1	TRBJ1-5	TGCGCCAGCAGCCAACTTGGACAGGGAAATCAGCCCCAGCATTTT	CASSQLGQGNQPQHF
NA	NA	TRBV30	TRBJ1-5	TGTGCCTGGAGTGTACTTGGGTGGGCTCAGCCCCAGCATTTT	CAWSVLGWAQPQHF
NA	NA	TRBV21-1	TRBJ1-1	TGTGCCAGCAGCAAAGCAGGGGAAGCGGGTGAAGCTTTCTTT	CASSKAGEAGEAFF
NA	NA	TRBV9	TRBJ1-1	TGTGCCAGCAGTTTTGGGCAGAACACTGAAGCTTTCTTT	CASSFGQNTEAFF
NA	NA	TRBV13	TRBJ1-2	TGTGCCAGCAGCGACACCCCCCCAGCAGCTAACTATGGCTACACCTTC	CASSDTPPAANYGYTF
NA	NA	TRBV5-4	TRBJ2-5	TGTGCCAGCAGCTTGGGGGCGGGCCTCCAAGAGACCCAGTACTTC	CASSLGAGLQETQYF
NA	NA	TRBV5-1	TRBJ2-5	TGCGCCAGCAGGGAGGCAGAGACCCAGTACTTC	CASREAETQYF
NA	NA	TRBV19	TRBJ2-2	TGTGCCAGTAGTCCCCCGTCCACCGGGGAGCTGTTTTTT	CASSPPSTGELFF
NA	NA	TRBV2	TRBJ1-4	TGTGCCAGCAGTGTGGGGGAGGATGAAAAACTGTTTTTT	CASSVGEDEKLFF
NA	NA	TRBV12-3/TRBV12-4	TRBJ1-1	TGTGCCAGCAGTACAGGCACTGAAGCTTTCTTT	CASSTGTEAFF
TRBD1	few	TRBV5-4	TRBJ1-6	TGTGCCAGCAGCCCGGTTCGGGGACAGGGGCCCTCACCCCTCCACTTT	CASSPVRGQGPSPLHF
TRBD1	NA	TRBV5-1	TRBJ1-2	TGCGCCAGCAGCTTGGGACAGGGGGAAACGGGCTACACCTTC	CASSLGQGETGYTF
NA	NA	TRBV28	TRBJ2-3	TGTGCCAGCAGTTCGCGACATCGAGATACGCAGTATTTT	CASSSRHRDTQYF
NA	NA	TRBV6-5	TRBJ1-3	TGTGCCAGCAGTTACTCGTCGAGAACCCTTGGAAACACCATATATTTT	CASSYSSRTLGNTIYF
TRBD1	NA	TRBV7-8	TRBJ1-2	TGTGCCAGCAGCTTAGCGTCTGATACAGGGGTAGATTATGGCTACACCTTC	CASSLASDTGVDYGYTF
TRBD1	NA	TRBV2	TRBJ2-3	TGTGCCAGCCGAGGGGACAGGACATTTGATACGCAGTATTTT	CASRGDRTFDTQYF
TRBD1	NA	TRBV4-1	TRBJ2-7	TGCGCCAGCAGCCAATCTGGACAGGGTTACGAGCAGTACTTC	CASSQSGQGYEQYF
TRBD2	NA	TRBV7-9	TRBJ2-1	TGTGCCAGCAGCTTAGGCGGGGGGGTAAACAATGAGCAGTTCTTC	CASSLGGGVNNEQFF
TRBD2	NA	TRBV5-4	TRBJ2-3	TGTGCCAGCAGCTTGAGACTAGCGGGCGGAAGCACAGATACGCAGTATTTT	CASSLRLAGGSTDTQYF
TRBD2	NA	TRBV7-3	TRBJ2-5	TGTGCCAGCAGCCAGCTAGCGGGAGGCCCCAAGACCCAGTACTTC	CASSQLAGGPKTQYF
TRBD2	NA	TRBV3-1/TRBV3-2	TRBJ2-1	TGTGCCAGCAGCGCGTGGCCCCCTATGACTAGCGGGGGTTGGAATGAGCAGTTCTTC	CASSAWPPMTSGGWNEQFF
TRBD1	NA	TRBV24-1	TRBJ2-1	TGTGCCACCAGTGAGTCCGGGACAGGGGGCTCTCAGTTCTTC	CATSESGTGGSQFF
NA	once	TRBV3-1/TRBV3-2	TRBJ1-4	TGTGCCAGCAGTCAGGGAGGAACTAATGAAAAACTGTTTTTT	CASSQGGTNEKLFF
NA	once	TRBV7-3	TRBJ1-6	TGTGCCAGCAGCTTAACGGGGGGATCACCCCTCCACTTT	CASSLTGGSPLHF
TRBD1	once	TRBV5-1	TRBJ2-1	TGCGCCAGCAGCTTGGGAGGGGGCAACTATAATGAGCAGTTCTTC	CASSLGGGNYNEQFF